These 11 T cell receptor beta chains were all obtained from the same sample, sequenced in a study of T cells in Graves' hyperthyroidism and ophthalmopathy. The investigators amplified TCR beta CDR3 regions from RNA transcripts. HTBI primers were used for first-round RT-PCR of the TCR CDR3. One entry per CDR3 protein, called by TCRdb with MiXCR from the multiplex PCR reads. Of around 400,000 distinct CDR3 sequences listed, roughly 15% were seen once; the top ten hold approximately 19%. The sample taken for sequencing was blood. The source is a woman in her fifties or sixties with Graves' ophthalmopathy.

The CDR3 loop reads CASSAGTVQETQYF. The CDR3 nucleotides read TGTGCCAGCAGCGCCGGGACTGTCCAAGAGACCCAGTACTTC. V usage is TRBV5-4 and J usage is TRBJ2-5; tentative D call: TRBD2 (6 bases). V was cut by 4 bases and J by 1 base, with 11 bases left in between. The CDR3 runs to 14 residues. Germline lookup yields CDR1 SGHNT and CDR2 YYREEE (reference sequence).

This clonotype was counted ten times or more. The CDR3 sequence is CASSAARTGEQYF. CDR3 in DNA: TGTGCCAGCAGCGCTGCAAGGACGGGTGAGCAGTACTTC. The chain combines TRBV28 with TRBJ2-7; D remains ambiguous. Germline CDR1 is MDHEN and CDR2 is SYDVKM. This CDR3 is 13 amino acids long. The ends were cut back, 6 bases at V and 7 bases at J, with 16 bases in the middle.

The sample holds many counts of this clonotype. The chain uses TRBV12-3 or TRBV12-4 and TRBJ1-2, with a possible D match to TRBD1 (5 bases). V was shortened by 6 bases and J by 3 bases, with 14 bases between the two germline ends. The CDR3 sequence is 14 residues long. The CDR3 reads CASSYSGLDYGYTF. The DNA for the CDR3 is TGTGCCAGCAGCTACTCGGGGCTGGACTATGGCTACACCTTC.

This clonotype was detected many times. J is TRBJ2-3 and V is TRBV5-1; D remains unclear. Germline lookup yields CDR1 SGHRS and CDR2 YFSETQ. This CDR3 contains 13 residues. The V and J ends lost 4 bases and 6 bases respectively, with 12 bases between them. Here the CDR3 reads CASSPFGADTQYF. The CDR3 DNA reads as TGCGCCAGCAGCCCGTTCGGAGCCGATACGCAGTATTTT.

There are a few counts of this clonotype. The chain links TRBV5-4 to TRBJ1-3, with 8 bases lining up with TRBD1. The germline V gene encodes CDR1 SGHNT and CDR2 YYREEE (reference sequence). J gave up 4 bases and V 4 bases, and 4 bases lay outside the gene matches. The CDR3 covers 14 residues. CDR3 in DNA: TGTGCCAGCAGCCAGGACAGGGCCGGAAACACCATATATTTT. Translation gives CASSQDRAGNTIYF.

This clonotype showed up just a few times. DNA for the CDR3: TGCGCCAGCAGCTTGGGGGACAGTGCGGAGCTGTTTTTT. It specifies CASSLGDSAELFF. This chain uses TRBV5-1 with TRBJ2-2; 7 bases line up with TRBD1. The CDR3 extends over 13 amino acids. Per germline, CDR1 SGHRS and CDR2 YFSETQ. V lost 0 bases to trimming and J lost 10 bases; unmatched junction nucleotides: 3.

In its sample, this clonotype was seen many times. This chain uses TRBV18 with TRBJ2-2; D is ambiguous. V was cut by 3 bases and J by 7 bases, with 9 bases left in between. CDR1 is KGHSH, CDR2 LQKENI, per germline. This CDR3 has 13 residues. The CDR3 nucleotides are TGTGCCAGCTCACCTGGCGTTCTCGGGGAGCTGTTTTTT. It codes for CASSPGVLGELFF.

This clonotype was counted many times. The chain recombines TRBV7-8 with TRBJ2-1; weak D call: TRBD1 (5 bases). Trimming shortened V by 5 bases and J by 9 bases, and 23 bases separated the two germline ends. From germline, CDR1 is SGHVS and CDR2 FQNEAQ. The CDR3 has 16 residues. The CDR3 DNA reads TGTGCCAGCAGCGCCCTGACGCGACCGGACAATTCTGAGCAGTTCTTC. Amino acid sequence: CASSALTRPDNSEQFF.

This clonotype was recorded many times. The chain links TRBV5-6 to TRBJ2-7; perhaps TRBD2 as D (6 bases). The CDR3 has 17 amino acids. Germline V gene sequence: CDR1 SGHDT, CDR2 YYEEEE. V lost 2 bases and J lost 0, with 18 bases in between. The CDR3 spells CASSLRFQRAFSYEQYF. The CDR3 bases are TGTGCCAGCAGCTTAAGGTTCCAGCGGGCCTTCTCCTACGAGCAGTACTTC.

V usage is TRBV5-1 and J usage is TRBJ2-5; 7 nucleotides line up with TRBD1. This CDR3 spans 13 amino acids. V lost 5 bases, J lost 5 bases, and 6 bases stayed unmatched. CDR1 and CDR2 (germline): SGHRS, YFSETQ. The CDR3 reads CASRIQGYETQYF. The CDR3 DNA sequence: TGCGCCAGCAGGATACAGGGGTATGAGACCCAGTACTTC.

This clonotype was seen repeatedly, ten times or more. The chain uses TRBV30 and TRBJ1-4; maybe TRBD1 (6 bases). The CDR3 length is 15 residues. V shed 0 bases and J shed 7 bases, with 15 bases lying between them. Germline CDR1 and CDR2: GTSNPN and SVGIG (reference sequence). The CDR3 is CAWSVFGGPGEKLFF. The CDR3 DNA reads TGTGCCTGGAGTGTCTTCGGGGGGCCCGGTGAAAAACTGTTTTTT. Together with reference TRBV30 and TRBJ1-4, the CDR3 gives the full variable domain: SQTIHQWPATLVQPVGSPLSLECTVEGTSNPNLYWYRQAAGRGLQLLFYSVGIGQISSEVPQNLSASRPQDRQFILSSKKLLLSDSGFYLCAWSVFGGPGEKLFFGSGTQLSVL.